The 27 T cell receptor beta chains given below trace back to one sample, sequenced in a study of blood T cell repertoires in COVID-19. Method: immunoSEQ multiplex PCR; TCRdb's copy keeps in-frame clones and lacks some. The data contain 470,000 or so clones, around nine tenths of them singletons. The sample comprised peripheral blood. These receptors all come from a woman aged 25 to 45 with acute or convalescent COVID-19.

V usage is TRBV6-5 and J usage is TRBJ1-4; TRBD1 aligns across 7 bases. The CDR3 is 14 residues long. Germline V gene lookup returns CDR1 MNHEY and CDR2 SVGAGI. V shed 6 bases, J shed 5 bases, and the junction held 6 bases outside the gene matches. CDR3 loop: CASRMTGPNEKLFF. CDR3 sequence (DNA): TGTGCCAGCAGGATGACAGGGCCAAATGAAAAACTGTTTTTT.

J is TRBJ1-2 and V is TRBV2, with D possibly TRBD1 on 5 matching bases. CDR1 and CDR2 (germline): SNHLY, FYNNEI. The germline V and J ends were trimmed by 5 bases and 9 bases, with 19 bases remaining between them. The CDR3 contains 14 residues. The CDR3, as DNA: TGTGCCAGCAGTACCGGGACGGGGGGATTCAGCTACACCTTC. Translated, it gives CASSTGTGGFSYTF.

The chain has TRBV30 and TRBJ1-1; D is unresolved. The V and J ends lost 2 bases and 5 bases respectively, with 15 bases between them. The CDR3 has 14 amino acids. Germline assignment: CDR1 GTSNPN and CDR2 SVGIG (reference sequence). The CDR3 here is CAWSPPPGDTEAFF. CDR3 DNA sequence: TGTGCCTGGAGTCCACCTCCCGGGGATACTGAAGCTTTCTTT.

The chain combines TRBV7-9 with TRBJ2-7, with TRBD2 matching 10 bases. The CDR3 loop spans 15 amino acids. Germline loops: CDR1 SEHNR, CDR2 FQNEAQ (reference sequence). The V segment lost 6 bases and the J segment 7 bases; nucleotides outside the gene matches: 12. CDR3 sequence reads: CASSSPKRGGREQYF. CDR3 in DNA: TGTGCCAGCAGTTCCCCCAAGCGGGGGGGTCGAGAGCAGTACTTC.

This clone was detected once. V and J are TRBV6-2 or TRBV6-3 and TRBJ1-6; no definite D call. The CDR3 spans 12 residues. The V end was cut by 1 base, the J end by 10 bases, with 5 bases between. Germline V gene data show CDR1 as MNHEY and CDR2 as SVGEGT. The CDR3 spells CASSYWRSPLHF. The CDR3 DNA is TGTGCCAGCAGTTACTGGAGGTCACCCCTCCACTTT.

This clone has only a few counts. The chain recombines TRBV10-3 with TRBJ2-3, with 14 nucleotides matching TRBD2. Trimming at V came to 6 bases and at J to 10 bases, leaving 9 bases not matched to a gene. Looked up from germline, CDR1 is ENHRY and CDR2 is SYGVKD. The CDR3 totals 15 residues. The CDR3 sequence: CAIRETSGGAFPQYF. The CDR3 region has the DNA TGTGCCATCAGGGAGACTAGCGGGGGGGCCTTTCCGCAGTATTTT.

This sequence joins TRBV28 and TRBJ1-5, with D perhaps matching TRBD1 (5 bases). Trimming took 2 bases from V and 6 from J, leaving 20 bases between them. This CDR3 contains 17 residues. The germline gives CDR1 MDHEN, CDR2 SYDVKM. CDR3 in DNA: TGTGCCAGCAGTTTAGGACCCCGAAAGGGACTAAGTCAGCCCCAGCATTTT. Translating gives CASSLGPRKGLSQPQHF.

A note on this clone: A read error may produce the germline difference seen at one junction end. The rearrangement joins TRBV3-1 (or the pseudogene TRBV3-2) to TRBJ1-1; D gene unclear. The CDR3 covers 12 residues. Germline lookup yields CDR1 LGHDT and CDR2 YNNKEL (reference sequence). CDR3 nucleotide sequence: TGTGCCAGCAGCCAAGGGAGGGCTGATGCTTTCTTT. Translation gives CASSQGRADAFF.

This sequence joins TRBV15 and TRBJ2-2, with a tentative D call TRBD1 (5 bases). Germline CDR1 LNHNV, CDR2 YYDKDF (reference sequence). Trimming cost V 0 bases and J 9 bases, with 11 bases left between them. The CDR3 extends over 14 amino acids. For the CDR3, the DNA is TGTGCCACCAGCAGAGATCTAACAGGCCGGGAGCTGTTTTTT. Protein sequence: CATSRDLTGRELFF.

The chain joins TRBV10-3 to TRBJ1-1, with 7 bases aligning to TRBD1. The CDR3 is 14 residues long. The V and J ends lost 6 bases and 5 bases, in that order; junction bases with no gene match: 9. CDR1 is ENHRY, CDR2 SYGVKD, per germline. The CDR3 region has the DNA TGTGCCATCAGAAGAGACAGGGTTGGGACTGAAGCTTTCTTT. Residues: CAIRRDRVGTEAFF.

CDR3 residues: CASRSRGGNQPQHF. In DNA, the CDR3 is TGTGCCAGTAGGTCCAGGGGAGGCAATCAGCCCCAGCATTTT. This chain uses TRBV19 with TRBJ1-5, with D perhaps matching TRBD1 (6 bases). The CDR3 extends over 14 amino acids. V lost 6 bases and J 2 bases, leaving 11 bases between the germline ends. From germline, CDR1 is LNHDA and CDR2 SQIVND (reference sequence). The full variable domain, with the rest looked up from reference TRBV19 and TRBJ1-5, is DGGITQSPKYLFRKEGQNVTLSCEQNLNHDAMYWYRQDPGQGLRLIYYSQIVNDFQKGDIAEGYSVSREKKESFPLTVTSAQKNPTAFYLCASRSRGGNQPQHFGDGTRLSIL.

The chain combines TRBV3-1 (or the pseudogene TRBV3-2) with TRBJ1-1, with 7 nucleotides matching TRBD1. CDR3 size: 14 residues. Trimming removed 6 bases from V and 3 bases from J; junction bases left unmatched: 7. Germline loops: CDR1 LGHDT, CDR2 YNNKEL (reference sequence). CDR3 sequence reads: CASRTRGLDTEAFF. DNA for the CDR3: TGTGCCAGCAGAACTAGGGGGCTGGACACTGAAGCTTTCTTT.

This chain connects TRBV28 to TRBJ1-5; 8 nucleotides agree with TRBD1. This CDR3 spans 15 amino acids. The trim removed 5 bases at V and 6 bases at J, leaving 9 bases unmatched. Germline V lookup: CDR1 MDHEN, CDR2 SYDVKM. The CDR3 region has the DNA TGTGCCAGCAGTGAACAGGGGGTCAGGGTTCAGCCCCAGCATTTT. This translates into CASSEQGVRVQPQHF.

The chain is built from TRBV7-9 and TRBJ2-3; D perhaps matches TRBD1 (6 bases). In germline, CDR1 is SEHNR, CDR2 FQNEAQ (reference sequence). This CDR3 has 17 amino acids. Deletions cut 6 bases from V and 0 bases from J, with 19 bases between. The CDR3 sequence: CASSAGAGDTSTDTQYF. The CDR3 DNA follows: TGTGCCAGCAGTGCCGGGGCAGGGGACACCAGCACAGATACGCAGTATTTT.

CDR3: CASSEMRTGKGNTIYF. DNA for the CDR3: TGTGCCAGCAGTGAAATGAGGACAGGGAAAGGAAACACCATATATTTT. The V gene is TRBV6-1, the J gene TRBJ1-3; 8 bases line up with TRBD1. CDR1 MNHNS and CDR2 SASEGT come from the germline V gene. There are 16 residues in the CDR3. V dropped 2 bases and J dropped 4; count of bases not matched to a gene: 7.

The chain joins TRBV10-1 to TRBJ2-7, with a possible D match to TRBD1 (6 bases). V lost 2 bases and J lost 2, with 10 bases in between. Germline loops: CDR1 WNHNN, CDR2 SYGVQD (reference sequence). There are 14 residues in the CDR3. In DNA form, the CDR3 reads TGCGCCAGCAGTGAGAGGGGGTCCCCCTACGAGCAGTACTTC. Amino acid sequence: CASSERGSPYEQYF.

The rearrangement links TRBV28 to TRBJ2-2; a possible D gene is TRBD2 (5 bases). Per germline, CDR1 MDHEN and CDR2 SYDVKM. With 6 bases removed from V and 6 bases from J, the gap between germline ends came to 8 bases. The CDR3 is made up of 12 amino acids. Here the CDR3 reads CASRRAAGELFF. For the CDR3, the DNA is TGTGCCAGCAGGCGGGCGGCCGGGGAGCTGTTTTTT.

The CDR3 region has the DNA TGTGCCAGCAGTTTATTCCCGGCGACATCCTACGAGCAGTACTTC. It codes for CASSLFPATSYEQYF. This chain joins TRBV28 and TRBJ2-7; no reliable D call. V lost 1 base, J lost 1 base, and 11 bases lay in between. This CDR3 is built from 15 residues. CDR1 MDHEN and CDR2 SYDVKM come from the germline V gene.

V gene TRBV27 combines with J gene TRBJ2-7, with 9 bases matching TRBD2. CDR3 length: 16 amino acids. In germline, CDR1 is MNHEY, CDR2 SMNVEV (reference sequence). Trimming removed 5 bases from V and 0 bases from J; junction bases left unmatched: 8. This CDR3 reads CASSPAGGGNSYEQYF. The CDR3 DNA is TGTGCCAGCAGTCCCGCGGGAGGGGGTAACTCCTACGAGCAGTACTTC.

The V gene is TRBV27, the J gene TRBJ2-5, with 7 bases that match TRBD1. This CDR3 is built from 13 residues. Germline-derived CDR1 and CDR2 are MNHEY and SMNVEV (reference sequence). V was clipped by 6 bases and J by 0 bases; unmatched bases: 1. CDR3 DNA sequence: TGTGCCAGCAGGGGACAGAACCAAGAGACCCAGTACTTC. It codes for CASRGQNQETQYF.

This chain connects TRBV4-1 to TRBJ1-1; TRBD1 is a possible D gene (6 bases). This CDR3 has 16 amino acids. Germline CDR1 and CDR2: MGHRA and YSYEKL. V lost 4 bases and J lost 2, with 17 bases in between. CDR3 bases: TGCGCCAGCAGCCTAGGCGTTGGGGGCTATAACACTGAAGCTTTCTTT. Its protein is CASSLGVGGYNTEAFF.

The chain has TRBV3-1 (or the pseudogene TRBV3-2) and TRBJ2-2, with 8 bases identical to TRBD1. The CDR3 runs to 17 residues. The V segment lost 0 bases and the J segment 7 bases; nucleotides outside the gene matches: 10. Germline lookup yields CDR1 LGHDT and CDR2 YNNKEL (reference sequence). CDR3 sequence (DNA): TGTGCCAGCAGCCAAGATGGACAGGGCACAAGAGGCGGGGAGCTGTTTTTT. This encodes CASSQDGQGTRGGELFF.

The chain combines TRBV28 with TRBJ2-5; D possibly corresponds to TRBD2 (6 bases). Trimming took off 3 bases at V and 5 bases at J, with 16 bases between the two ends. This CDR3 has 15 residues. Germline V gives CDR1 MDHEN, CDR2 SYDVKM. The chain's CDR3 is CASSLPPAGRETQYF. The CDR3 bases are TGTGCCAGCAGTTTGCCCCCAGCGGGTCGGGAGACCCAGTACTTC.

This chain connects TRBV3-1 (or the pseudogene TRBV3-2) to TRBJ2-1, with D possibly matching TRBD1 (5 bases). The length of the CDR3 is 12 residues. In germline, CDR1 is LGHDT, CDR2 YNNKEL (reference sequence). V was clipped by 1 base and J by 8 bases, with 6 bases between them. As DNA, the CDR3 is TGTGCCAGCAGCCAAGCAGGGTATGAGCAGTTCTTC. The encoded protein is CASSQAGYEQFF.

The CDR3 nucleotides read TGTGCCAGCAGCAAAGAGGGGGGGCCCCAAGAGACCCAGTACTTC. It codes for CASSKEGGPQETQYF. The rearrangement joins TRBV7-3 to TRBJ2-5, with D possibly being TRBD2 (7 bases). Germline V gene lookup returns CDR1 SGHTA and CDR2 FQGTGA. Trimming pared 5 bases from V and 1 base from J, leaving 14 bases between. The CDR3 covers 15 residues.

This chain uses TRBV28 with TRBJ1-2; 8 nucleotides align to TRBD1. The V gene end was trimmed by 5 bases and the J gene end by 1 base; junction bases not matched to a gene: 9. Germline V lookup: CDR1 MDHEN, CDR2 SYDVKM. The CDR3 has 16 residues. CDR3 nucleotides: TGTGCCAGCAGTCCCCAAAGACAGGGGCGTAACTATGGCTACACCTTC. Translating gives CASSPQRQGRNYGYTF.

The J gene is TRBJ2-7, the V gene TRBV5-1, with D tentatively TRBD2 (6 bases). Germline CDR1 reads SGHRS; CDR2 reads YFSETQ. The length of the CDR3 is 17 residues. V dropped 0 bases and J dropped 1 base, with 17 bases sitting between them. For the CDR3, the DNA is TGCGCCAGCAGCTTGGAAGCCGGGACTGGGAGTTCCTACGAGCAGTACTTC. Residues: CASSLEAGTGSSYEQYF.